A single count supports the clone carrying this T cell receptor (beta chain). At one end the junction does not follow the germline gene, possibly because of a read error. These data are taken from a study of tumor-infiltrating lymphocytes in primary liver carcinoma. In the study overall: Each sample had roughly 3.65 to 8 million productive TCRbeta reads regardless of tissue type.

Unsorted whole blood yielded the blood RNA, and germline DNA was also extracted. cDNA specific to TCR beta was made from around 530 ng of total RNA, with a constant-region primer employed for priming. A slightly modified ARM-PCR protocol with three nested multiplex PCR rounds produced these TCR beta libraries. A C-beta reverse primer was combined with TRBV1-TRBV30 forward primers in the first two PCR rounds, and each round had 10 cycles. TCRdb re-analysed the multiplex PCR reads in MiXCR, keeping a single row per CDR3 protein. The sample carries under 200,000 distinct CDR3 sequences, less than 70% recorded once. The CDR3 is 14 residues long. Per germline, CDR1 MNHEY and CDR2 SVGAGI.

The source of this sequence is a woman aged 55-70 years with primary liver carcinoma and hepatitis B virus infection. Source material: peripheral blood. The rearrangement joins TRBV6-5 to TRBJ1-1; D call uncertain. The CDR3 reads CASSYWAGNTKAFF. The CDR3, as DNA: TGTGCCAGCAGTTACTGGGCCGGAAACACTAAAGCTTTCTTT.